Presented here are 19 T cell receptor beta chains from one specimen sequenced in a study of regulatory T cells in long-lasting Graves disease. The authors built TCR beta libraries using iRepertoire HTBI primers and Arm-PCR of CDR3 regions. Using its own MiXCR run on the multiplex PCR reads, TCRdb lists one record per CDR3 protein. This sample has roughly 250,000 distinct CDR3 sequences; about 20% occur once, and the top ten carry around 13%. Sample time point: newly diagnosed GD, antithyroid drugs for less than 3 months. Extracted PBMC RNA gave rise to the TCR library. The sample also formed part of further work on T cells in Graves' hyperthyroidism and ophthalmopathy.

Sequencing was performed on peripheral blood mononuclear cells (PBMCs), taken at new diagnosis, from a patient treated with antithyroid drugs. All receptors come from a woman aged 25 to 39 with Graves disease.

This clonotype was picked up many times. The chain employs TRBV11-2 and TRBJ2-5; 8 bases are a match to TRBD1. CDR1 and CDR2 from the germline V gene are SGHAT and FQNNGV. This CDR3 comprises 14 residues. V dropped 2 bases and J dropped 2; count of bases not matched to a gene: 1. Here the CDR3 DNA reads TGTGCCAGCAGCTTAAACAGGGGGCAAGAGACCCAGTACTTC. Protein product: CASSLNRGQETQYF.

The gene calls are TRBV30 and TRBJ1-5, with D perhaps TRBD1 (5 bases). This CDR3 is 15 amino acids long. Germline V gene sequence: CDR1 GTSNPN, CDR2 SVGIG (reference sequence). V was shortened by 2 bases and J by 4 bases, with 15 bases between the two germline ends. The CDR3 loop is CAWSPMGGQNQPQHF. In DNA, the CDR3 is TGTGCCTGGAGTCCTATGGGGGGTCAAAATCAGCCCCAGCATTTT.

A word on this clonotype: A clone one base away is much larger, so this may be a read error. The chain has TRBV12-3 or TRBV12-4 and TRBJ2-7; 7 bases are a match to TRBD2. This CDR3 spans 14 amino acids. V shed 3 bases, J shed 7 bases, and the junction held 9 bases outside the gene matches. DNA for the CDR3: TGTGCCAGCAGTTTGTGGGGGGACTACAATGAGCAGTACTTC. This codes for CASSLWGDYNEQYF.

Many counts were recorded for this clonotype. The chain combines TRBV20-1 with TRBJ1-5; D call uncertain. The CDR3 runs to 13 residues. Trimming cost V 6 bases and J 4 bases, with 13 bases left between them. Germline loops: CDR1 DFQATT, CDR2 SNEGSKA (reference sequence). CDR3 region: CSAGVGLNQPQHF. CDR3 nucleotides: TGCAGTGCCGGAGTGGGGTTGAATCAGCCCCAGCATTTT.

Worth noting for this clonotype: The junction departs from germline at one end; a sequencing error may be responsible. This rearrangement joins TRBV6-1 to TRBJ2-3; 10 bases map to TRBD2. Germline V gene sequence: CDR1 MNHNS, CDR2 SASEGT. This CDR3 has 15 residues. The CDR3, as DNA: TGTGCCAGCAGTCCCCGGACTAGCGGCACAGATACGCATTATTTT. Encoded protein: CASSPRTSGTDTHYF.

Ten or more counts support this clonotype. The V call is TRBV6-1, the J call TRBJ2-3; TRBD2 matches 8 bases. V was clipped by 7 bases and J by 5 bases; unmatched bases: 8. The CDR3 extends over 14 amino acids. Germline CDR1 and CDR2: MNHNS and SASEGT. The CDR3 protein is CASISGGQGDTQYF. In DNA form, the CDR3 reads TGTGCCAGCATCAGCGGGGGCCAGGGAGATACGCAGTATTTT.

The CDR3 spells CATASRRNTEAFF. The CDR3 coding sequence is TGTGCCACCGCCTCCAGGCGGAACACTGAAGCTTTCTTT. This chain connects TRBV11-2 to TRBJ1-1, with no clear D. This CDR3 region has 13 residues. In germline, CDR1 is SGHAT, CDR2 FQNNGV. Trimming stripped 10 bases from V and 1 base from J, with 13 bases between.

The sample holds many counts of this clonotype. The chain couples TRBV29-1 to TRBJ1-2; the match to TRBD1 covers 9 bases. Germline-derived CDR1 and CDR2 are SQVTM and ANQGSEA. V dropped 6 bases and J dropped 7; count of bases not matched to a gene: 12. CDR3 length: 14 amino acids. The CDR3 coding sequence is TGCAGCGTAACCGGGACAGGGTTGGCTGGTGGCTACACCTTC. Protein: CSVTGTGLAGGYTF.

This chain connects TRBV9 to TRBJ1-3; D is possibly TRBD1 (5 bases). The V end lost 0 bases, the J end lost 0 bases, and 10 bases lay between the germline ends. CDR3 size: 16 residues. Germline V gene lookup returns CDR1 SGDLS and CDR2 YYNGEE. The DNA for the CDR3 is TGTGCCAGCAGCGTAGGACAGCGACACTCTGGAAACACCATATATTTT. This translates into CASSVGQRHSGNTIYF.

The V and J genes are TRBV6-5 and TRBJ2-7; D gene unclear. Trimming removed 2 bases from V and 2 bases from J, with 7 bases in between. Germline V CDR1 and CDR2: MNHEY, SVGAGI. This CDR3 has 13 residues. The CDR3 nucleotides are TGTGCCAGCAGTTACCCTGGGACCTACGAGCAGTACTTC. Translation gives CASSYPGTYEQYF.

This sequence joins TRBV12-5 and TRBJ2-7; the match to TRBD2 covers 8 bases. CDR1 is LGHNT and CDR2 is FRNRAP in the germline V gene. J gave up 4 bases and V 0 bases, and 5 bases lay outside the gene matches. This CDR3 has 15 residues. The CDR3, as DNA: TGTGCTAGTGGTTTGGTGGGTAGCGGGACTTACGAGCAGTACTTC. Translating it yields CASGLVGSGTYEQYF. Full variable domain (rest looked up from reference TRBV12-5 and TRBJ2-7): DARVTQTPRHKVTEMGQEVTMRCQPILGHNTVFWYRQTMMQGLELLAYFRNRAPLDDSGMPKDRFSAEMPDATLATLKIQPSEPRDSAVYFCASGLVGSGTYEQYFGPGTRLTVT.

Many counts were recorded for this clonotype. The chain carries TRBV19 and TRBJ1-1; D remains unclear. Germline CDR1 LNHDA, CDR2 SQIVND (reference sequence). The CDR3 runs 13 residues. Trimming took 8 bases from V and 2 from J, leaving 12 bases between them. The DNA of the CDR3 is TGTGCCAGTTCACAGAGCCCTAACACTGAAGCTTTCTTT. As protein: CASSQSPNTEAFF.

This clonotype was observed at least ten times. The chain couples TRBV3-1 to TRBJ1-2; no clear D gene. The CDR3 is 15 residues long. Trimming removed 2 bases at V and 6 bases at J, with 16 bases between. Germline assignment: CDR1 LGHDT and CDR2 YNNKEL (reference sequence). The CDR3 spells CASSQPENRVNGYTF. The CDR3 DNA sequence: TGTGCCAGCAGCCAACCTGAGAATAGGGTCAATGGCTACACCTTC.

This clonotype was counted at least ten times. The V gene is TRBV10-3, the J gene TRBJ2-7, with D perhaps being TRBD1 or TRBD2 (6 bases each). CDR3 length: 15 residues. V was pared by 2 bases and J by 2 bases, with 13 bases between. Looked up from germline, CDR1 is ENHRY and CDR2 is SYGVKD. This CDR3 is CAISERRGKAYEQYF. The CDR3 DNA follows: TGTGCCATCAGTGAGAGGAGGGGGAAGGCCTACGAGCAGTACTTC.

The genes are TRBV18 and TRBJ1-1; D is uncertain. Germline V CDR1 and CDR2: KGHSH, LQKENI. V dropped 3 bases and J dropped 4 bases, with 9 bases sitting between them. CDR3 length: 13 residues. CDR3 protein: CASSPRVGTEAFF. The CDR3 DNA is TGTGCCAGCTCACCGCGGGTGGGCACTGAAGCTTTCTTT.

This clonotype was counted many times. J is TRBJ2-3 and V is TRBV6-1; D perhaps matches TRBD1 (6 bases). The CDR3 runs to 15 residues. Trimming stripped 6 bases from V and 1 base from J, with 14 bases between. In germline, CDR1 is MNHNS, CDR2 SASEGT. DNA for the CDR3: TGTGCCAGCAGCAGACAGGTTTGGGGCACAGATACGCAGTATTTT. It translates to CASSRQVWGTDTQYF.

This clonotype was detected ten times or more. This chain uses TRBV6-2 or TRBV6-3 with TRBJ2-5; 9 nucleotides match TRBD1. V was clipped by 4 bases and J by 4 bases; unmatched bases: 13. Germline-derived CDR1 and CDR2 are MNHEY and SVGEGT. The CDR3 has 17 residues. CDR3: CASSSLPGQGSRETQYF. The CDR3 bases are TGTGCCAGCAGTTCGCTCCCAGGACAGGGGAGTAGAGAGACCCAGTACTTC.

Concerning this clonotype: With a much larger clone just one base away, this may be a read error. V is TRBV15 and J is TRBJ1-1; D unresolved. The CDR3 is 15 residues long. In germline, CDR1 is LNHNV, CDR2 YYDKDF (reference sequence). This chain's CDR3 is CATSRDRSVNTEASF. The CDR3 coding sequence is TGTGCCACCAGCAGAGATCGATCCGTGAACACTGAAGCTTCCTTT.

This clonotype showed up many times. The V call is TRBV6-1, the J call TRBJ1-2; the D gene is possibly TRBD1 (6 bases). This CDR3 comprises 12 residues. V lost 6 bases and J lost 8, with 13 bases in between. Germline values: CDR1 MNHNS, CDR2 SASEGT. Here the CDR3 reads CASRPGQGGYTF. As DNA, the CDR3 is TGTGCCAGCAGACCGGGACAAGGGGGCTACACCTTC.